The next 5 T cell receptor beta chains were all read from a single sample in a study of blood T cell repertoires in COVID-19. Repertoires were generated with immunoSEQ multiplex PCR, while TCRdb's copy carries only in-frame clones and drops some. The data show hundreds of thousands of clones, approximately 88% seen once. The sequenced material came from PBMCs or T cells enriched from blood (not recorded which). The receptors here all came from a woman aged 18-35 years who had recovered from COVID-19.

V and J are TRBV6-5 and TRBJ1-1; tentative D call: TRBD1 (5 bases). Trimming cost V 6 bases and J 5 bases, with 13 bases left between them. Germline CDR1 is MNHEY and CDR2 is SVGAGI. The CDR3 runs 13 residues. The CDR3 reads CASSPRRETEAFF. The CDR3 DNA follows: TGTGCCAGCAGCCCCCGCAGGGAAACTGAAGCTTTCTTT.

The genes are TRBV10-2 and TRBJ2-5; the D gene is possibly TRBD2 (6 bases). The CDR3 has 18 residues. The germline V gene encodes CDR1 WSHSY and CDR2 SAAADI. Trimming removed 2 bases at V and 2 bases at J, with 21 bases between. CDR3 nucleotide sequence: TGCGCCAGCAGTGAGCCCTACCTAACGGCGGGGCAGCAAGAGACCCAGTACTTC. It yields the protein CASSEPYLTAGQQETQYF.

This rearrangement joins TRBV28 to TRBJ2-7, with 7 bases identical to TRBD1. V was clipped by 8 bases and J by 1 base; unmatched bases: 8. CDR1 is MDHEN, CDR2 SYDVKM, per germline. There are 14 residues in the CDR3. CDR3 protein: CASVDRVNSYEQYF. As DNA, the CDR3 is TGTGCCAGCGTCGACAGGGTAAATTCCTACGAGCAGTACTTC.

V and J are TRBV28 and TRBJ2-7; 10 nucleotides agree with TRBD1. The germline V gene has CDR1 MDHEN and CDR2 SYDVKM. This CDR3 is 15 amino acids long. The V segment lost 2 bases and the J segment 4 bases; nucleotides outside the gene matches: 5. CDR3 region: CASSLTGTGAYEQYF. DNA for the CDR3: TGTGCCAGCAGTTTAACAGGGACAGGGGCTTACGAGCAGTACTTC.

The chain is built from TRBV5-8 and TRBJ2-7; TRBD1 aligns across 10 bases. Per germline, CDR1 SGHTS and CDR2 YDEGEE. The CDR3 has 16 amino acids. The trim removed 3 bases at V and 6 bases at J, leaving 12 bases unmatched. The CDR3 is CASSWFTGTGVGEQYF. The DNA of the CDR3 is TGTGCCAGCAGCTGGTTTACCGGGACAGGGGTGGGCGAGCAGTACTTC.